This is a list of T cell receptor beta chains from one sample in a study of blood T cell repertoires in COVID-19. Method: immunoSEQ multiplex PCR; TCRdb's copy keeps in-frame clones and lacks some. The sample includes 200,000 to 250,000 clones, 80% to 90% of them seen just once. Sequenced: peripheral blood. These receptor sequences come from a woman older than 75 with acute or convalescent COVID-19. Each CDR3 is given with its conserved first and last residue. D genes are given only for firm matches. Part of the rows lack a size; the others show once, few, many or a class for expanded clones.

d_call,v_call,j_call,clone_size,cdr3_nt,cdr3_aa
-,TRBV6-5,TRBJ2-5,-,TGTGCCAGCAGAAGGGGAGGATACAATGAGGAGACCCAGTACTTC,CASRRGGYNEETQYF
-,TRBV5-1,TRBJ2-2,few,TGCGCCAGCCGGGCCCTCTCGGGGACCGGGGAGCTGTTTTTT,CASRALSGTGELFF
-,TRBV19,TRBJ1-3,-,TGTGCCAGTAGCCTCGACACCTCTGGAAACACCATATATTTT,CASSLDTSGNTIYF
-,TRBV28,TRBJ2-4,few,TGTGCCAGCACTTTGGCAGGCAAAAACATTCAGTACTTC,CASTLAGKNIQYF
TRBD2,TRBV4-2,TRBJ2-1,-,TGTGCCAGCAGCCACTCGGTAGCGGGGGGAGAGTACAATGAGCAGTTCTTC,CASSHSVAGGEYNEQFF
TRBD1,TRBV6-6,TRBJ1-6,-,TGTGCCAGCACCCAAGGGACAGGGGGCAATTCACCCCTCCACTTT,CASTQGTGGNSPLHF
TRBD2,TRBV6-5,TRBJ2-7,-,TGTGCCAGCAGTTACTCTGGACTAGCGGGGGGCTACGAGCAGTACTTC,CASSYSGLAGGYEQYF
TRBD2,TRBV7-6,TRBJ2-3,-,TGTGCCAGCAGGCCACTAGCGGGAGTTGAGCGCAGCACAGATACGCAGTATTTT,CASRPLAGVERSTDTQYF
-,TRBV9,TRBJ1-3,-,TGTGCCAGCAGCGTACCTTCGTCAGGGGCAGCTGGAAACACCATATATTTT,CASSVPSSGAAGNTIYF
-,TRBV7-2,TRBJ2-4,-,TGTGCCAGCAGTCAACAGCCTAACATTCAGTACTTC,CASSQQPNIQYF
TRBD1,TRBV7-2,TRBJ1-3,-,TGTGCCAGCAGCTTGGACAGGGTGGGGAACACCATATATTTT,CASSLDRVGNTIYF
-,TRBV4-2,TRBJ2-7,-,TGTGCCAGCAGCCAAGATTTTCTCCCCTACGAGCAGTACTTC,CASSQDFLPYEQYF
-,TRBV15,TRBJ2-7,-,TGTGCCACCAGCAGAGATAAGCAGGGTTTAAACTACGAGCAGTACTTC,CATSRDKQGLNYEQYF
-,TRBV5-1,TRBJ1-2,-,TGCGCCAGCAGCTTGAGTACGGTTTATGGCTACACCTTC,CASSLSTVYGYTF
-,TRBV13,TRBJ1-5,-,TGTGCCAGCAGCGAAGGGGGGGGCAATCAGCCCCAGCATTTT,CASSEGGGNQPQHF
-,TRBV30,TRBJ2-1,-,TGTGCCTGGAGTGAGAGGCTTGAGCAGTTCTTC,CAWSERLEQFF
-,TRBV24-1,TRBJ1-2,-,TGTGCCACCAGTGCAGGCAGGGATGGCTACACCTTC,CATSAGRDGYTF
-,TRBV6-5,TRBJ1-1,-,TGTGCCAGCAGTCGTTTGGGGACACAAGCTTTCTTT,CASSRLGTQAFF
-,TRBV3-1/TRBV3-2,TRBJ2-5,-,TGTGCCAGCAGCCAACTTAGGGGTGGAGAGACCCAGTACTTC,CASSQLRGGETQYF
-,TRBV6-2/TRBV6-3,TRBJ1-6,-,TGTGCCAGCAGTTACTATGGGGGCGATTCACCCCTCCACTTT,CASSYYGGDSPLHF
-,TRBV7-3,TRBJ2-3,-,TGTGCCAGCTCTAGCGAGAAGGATACGCAGTATTTT,CASSSEKDTQYF
-,TRBV7-2,TRBJ2-1,-,TGTGCCAGCGCCAACAGGGCCTTCTCCTACAATGAGCAGTTCTTC,CASANRAFSYNEQFF
-,TRBV2,TRBJ1-3,once,TGTGCCCTCAGGGACAATGCTGGAAACACCATATATTTT,CALRDNAGNTIYF
-,TRBV18,TRBJ1-1,once,TGTGCCAGCTCACCCCCGGACAGATCGAACACTGAAGCTTTCTTT,CASSPPDRSNTEAFF
-,TRBV5-5,TRBJ1-3,-,TGTGCCAGCAGCTTCGTCCAGACAGGAAAAATGGGAAACACCATATATTTT,CASSFVQTGKMGNTIYF
TRBD1,TRBV27,TRBJ1-1,-,TGTGCCAGCAATACAGGGGTGAACACTGAAGCTTTCTTT,CASNTGVNTEAFF
-,TRBV15,TRBJ2-4,-,TGTGCCACCAGCGGGAGAGAGGACTTTTTAGCCAAAAACATTCAGTACTTC,CATSGREDFLAKNIQYF
-,TRBV7-3,TRBJ1-1,-,TGTGCCAGCAGCCCATCAGTGAACACTGAAGCTTTCTTT,CASSPSVNTEAFF
TRBD2,TRBV24-1,TRBJ2-1,-,TGTGCCACAGGGCTAGCGGGAGATCTTAATGAGCAGTTCTTC,CATGLAGDLNEQFF
TRBD2,TRBV6-2/TRBV6-3,TRBJ2-5,-,TGTGCCAGCAGTTACGGGACTAGCGTGGTGACCCAGTACTTC,CASSYGTSVVTQYF
TRBD2,TRBV6-1,TRBJ2-1,-,TGTGCCAGCAGTGATCCGGGACTAGCGGGAGACAATGAGCAGTTCTTC,CASSDPGLAGDNEQFF
-,TRBV11-3,TRBJ1-1,-,TGTGCCAGCAGCACAATCACGAACACTGAAGCTTTCTTT,CASSTITNTEAFF
TRBD1,TRBV10-3,TRBJ2-1,-,TGTGCCACGGGGACAGTCTACAATGAGCAGTTCTTC,CATGTVYNEQFF
TRBD1,TRBV6-5,TRBJ1-2,-,TGTGCCAGCACAGGGGGATCGTTTGGCTACACCTTC,CASTGGSFGYTF
-,TRBV20-1,TRBJ1-4,-,TGCAGTGCTAGTACCGTCCCGGGAAAACTGTTTTTT,CSASTVPGKLFF
-,TRBV4-1,TRBJ1-1,-,TGCGCCAGCAGCCAAGATTTCCTCGGACAGATGACTGAAGCTTTCTTT,CASSQDFLGQMTEAFF
-,TRBV27,TRBJ2-7,-,TGTGCCAGCAGTTCCTCCGGGATTTTCTCCTACGAGCAGTACTTC,CASSSSGIFSYEQYF
-,TRBV13,TRBJ1-1,-,TGTGCCAGCAGCCCAGGACAGAGTGAAGCTTTCTTT,CASSPGQSEAFF
-,TRBV2,TRBJ1-2,-,TGTGCCAGCAGTGTGTCCTCTAACTATGGCTACACCTTC,CASSVSSNYGYTF
TRBD1,TRBV28,TRBJ1-1,-,TGTGCCAGCAGTACCCCCGGGACAGGGTTCCCTGAAGCTTTCTTT,CASSTPGTGFPEAFF
-,TRBV6-5,TRBJ1-6,-,TGTGCCAGCAGTTCCGTGTCTACACCCCTCCACTTT,CASSSVSTPLHF
-,TRBV28,TRBJ1-1,-,TGTGCCAGCAAAGGGGCGAGAGGAACTGAAGCTTTCTTT,CASKGARGTEAFF
TRBD1,TRBV28,TRBJ1-5,once,TGTGCCAGCAGTTCCGTGGGACAGGGGTGGAATCAGCCCCAGCATTTT,CASSSVGQGWNQPQHF
TRBD2,TRBV24-1,TRBJ2-1,-,TGTGCCACGGGTAACGCCCGGACTAGCCCTAACAATGAGCAGTTCTTC,CATGNARTSPNNEQFF
-,TRBV21-1,TRBJ2-3,-,TGTGCCAGCAGCAGAGGGAAGCGGGAGGCGAGATCTAGCACAGATACGCAGTATTTT,CASSRGKREARSSTDTQYF
-,TRBV7-7,TRBJ2-5,once,TGTGCTAGCAGCTTGGGAGGAGGGTACAGCCAAGAGACCCAGTACTTC,CASSLGGGYSQETQYF
-,TRBV18,TRBJ2-3,once,TGTGCCAGCTCACCAAGTCCAGCGGGCCACAGAAGTGGTGCGCAGTATTTT,CASSPSPAGHRSGAQYF
TRBD1,TRBV18,TRBJ1-1,-,TGTGCCAGCTCACAGCAGGGGGCTTATACGAACACTGAAGCTTTCTTT,CASSQQGAYTNTEAFF
-,TRBV4-1,TRBJ2-5,-,TGCGCCAGCAGCCAAGTGGGCGGGCCAGAGACCCAGTACTTC,CASSQVGGPETQYF
TRBD2,TRBV18,TRBJ2-3,-,TGTGCCAGCTCACCGTCTGGCGGGGGGGGCTCAGATACGCAGTATTTT,CASSPSGGGGSDTQYF
-,TRBV7-6,TRBJ2-5,-,TGTGCCAGCAGCCACAGAGTACCCGGAGAGACCCAGTACTTC,CASSHRVPGETQYF
TRBD2,TRBV5-1,TRBJ2-1,-,TGCGCCAGCAGCTTGGCGGGTAGCGGGAGGGCCAGCGATGAGCAGTTCTTC,CASSLAGSGRASDEQFF
-,TRBV25-1,TRBJ2-7,-,TGTGCCAGCAGTGGATATGGCGGAGCCTACGAGCAGTACTTC,CASSGYGGAYEQYF
-,TRBV5-4,TRBJ2-3,-,TGTGCCAGCCGGATTTCAGGGACAGATACGCAGTATTTT,CASRISGTDTQYF
-,TRBV19,TRBJ2-5,-,TGTGCCAGTAGTATCGGAGTCGGAGAGACCCAGTACTTC,CASSIGVGETQYF
-,TRBV27,TRBJ2-7,-,TGTGCCAGCTCCGTTTTCTCCTACGAGCAGTACTTC,CASSVFSYEQYF